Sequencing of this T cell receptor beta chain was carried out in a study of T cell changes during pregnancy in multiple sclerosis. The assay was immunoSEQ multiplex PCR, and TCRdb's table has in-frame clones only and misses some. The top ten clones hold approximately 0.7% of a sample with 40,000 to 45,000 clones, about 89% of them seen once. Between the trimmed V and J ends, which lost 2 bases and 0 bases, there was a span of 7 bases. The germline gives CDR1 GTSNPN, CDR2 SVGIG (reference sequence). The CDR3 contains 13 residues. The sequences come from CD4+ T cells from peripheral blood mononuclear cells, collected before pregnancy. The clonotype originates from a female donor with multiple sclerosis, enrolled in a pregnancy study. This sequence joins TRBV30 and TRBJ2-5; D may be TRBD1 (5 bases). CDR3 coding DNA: TGTGCCTGGAGTAAGGGGTACCAAGAGACCCAGTACTTC. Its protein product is CAWSKGYQETQYF.